This T cell receptor beta chain was found in a study of graft-versus-host responses after intestinal transplantation. Study at large: Isolated intestinal, liver-intestinal, or multivisceral transplants were what recipients had. The recipients all started with anti-thymocyte globulin induction and then took tacrolimus and steroids for 2 to 4 years.

Measured with immunoSEQ multiplex PCR; TCRdb has only the in-frame clones, and not every one. The sample includes about 130,000 clones, 80% to 95% of them seen just once. V was clipped by 6 bases and J by 0 bases; unmatched bases: 3. CDR3 size: 14 residues. Per germline, CDR1 MNHNS and CDR2 SASEGT. As for this clone: Antigen specificity is unknown.

Study-level points and caveats: Maximum circulating GvH clone levels tracked with early post-transplant HvG decreases. Some GvH clones were seen earlier in gut or blood, suggesting intestinal origin.

V is TRBV6-1 and J is TRBJ1-1; TRBD1 matches at 8 bases. The TCR comes from a human donor who received an intestinal transplant. Sequenced here: unstimulated CD4+ T cells sorted from spleen or lymph node cells, sampled before intestinal transplant. As DNA, the CDR3 is TGTGCCAGCAGGGGGACAGGATTGAACACTGAAGCTTTCTTT. This codes for CASRGTGLNTEAFF.